This T cell receptor (beta chain) stems from a study of blood T cell repertoires in COVID-19. V was pared by 2 bases and J by 7 bases, with 7 bases of the junction left unmatched. This CDR3 spans 14 amino acids. CDR1 is MNHEY and CDR2 is SVGAGI in the germline V gene. TCRdb's table, derived via immunoSEQ multiplex PCR, lists solely in-frame clones and lacks some. This sample has 96,000 or so clones, with 70% to 90% found just once. This sequence was found in a human donor with COVID-19, enrolled during active disease. The donor label of this sample is uncertain. J is TRBJ1-2 and V is TRBV6-5; TRBD1 agrees at 7 bases. The sequenced sample was peripheral blood. The CDR3: CASSYTTGARGYTF. For the CDR3, the DNA is TGTGCCAGCAGTTACACAACAGGGGCCCGTGGCTACACCTTC.